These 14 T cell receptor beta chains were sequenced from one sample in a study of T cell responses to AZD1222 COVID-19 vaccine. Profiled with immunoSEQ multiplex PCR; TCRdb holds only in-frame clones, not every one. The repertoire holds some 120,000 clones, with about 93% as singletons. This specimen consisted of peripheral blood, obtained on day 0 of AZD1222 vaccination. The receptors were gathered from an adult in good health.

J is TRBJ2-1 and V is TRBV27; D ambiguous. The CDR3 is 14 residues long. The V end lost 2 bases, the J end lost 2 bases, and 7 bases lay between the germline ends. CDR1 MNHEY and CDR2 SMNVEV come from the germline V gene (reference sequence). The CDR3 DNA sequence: TGTGCCAGCAGTTTAGGGGTGACCTACAATGAGCAGTTCTTC. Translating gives CASSLGVTYNEQFF.

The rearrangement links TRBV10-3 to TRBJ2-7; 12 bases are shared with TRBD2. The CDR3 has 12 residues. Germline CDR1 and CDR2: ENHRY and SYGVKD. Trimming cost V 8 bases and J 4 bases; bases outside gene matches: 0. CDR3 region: CAIGTSGYEQYF. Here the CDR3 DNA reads TGTGCCATCGGGACTAGCGGGTACGAGCAGTACTTC.

This CDR3 reads CASGSLATNTGELFF. The CDR3 nucleotides read TGTGCCAGCGGTTCGTTGGCCACGAACACCGGGGAGCTGTTTTTT. V usage is TRBV27 and J usage is TRBJ2-2, with D unclear. The CDR3 totals 15 residues. V was pared by 8 bases and J by 0 bases, with 13 bases between. Germline V lookup: CDR1 MNHEY, CDR2 SMNVEV (reference sequence).

The CDR3 protein is CASSSPDRVGNEQFF. DNA for the CDR3: TGTGCCAGCAGCTCACCGGACAGGGTGGGGAATGAGCAGTTCTTC. The chain couples TRBV7-9 to TRBJ2-1, with 8 bases aligning to TRBD1. Looked up from germline, CDR1 is SEHNR and CDR2 is FQNEAQ (reference sequence). The CDR3 is 15 residues long. V dropped 4 bases and J dropped 7; count of bases not matched to a gene: 9.

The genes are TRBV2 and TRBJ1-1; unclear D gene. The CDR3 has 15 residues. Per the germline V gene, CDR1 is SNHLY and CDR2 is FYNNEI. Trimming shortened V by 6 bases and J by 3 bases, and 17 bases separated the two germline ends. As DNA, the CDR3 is TGTGCCAGCAGCGGCAGACATGTGTCGGACACTGAAGCTTTCTTT. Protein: CASSGRHVSDTEAFF. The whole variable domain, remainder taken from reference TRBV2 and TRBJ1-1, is EPEVTQTPSHQVTQMGQEVILRCVPISNHLYFYWYRQILGQKVEFLVSFYNNEISEKSEIFDDQFSVERPDGSNFTLKIRSTKLEDSAMYFCASSGRHVSDTEAFFGQGTRLTVV.

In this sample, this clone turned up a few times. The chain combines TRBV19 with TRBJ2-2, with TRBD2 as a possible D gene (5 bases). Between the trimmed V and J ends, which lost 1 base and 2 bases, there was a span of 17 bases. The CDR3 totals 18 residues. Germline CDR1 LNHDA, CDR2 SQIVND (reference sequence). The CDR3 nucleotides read TGTGCCAGTAGTATAGTCATTGCACGGACGGGAAACACCGGGGAGCTGTTTTTT. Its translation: CASSIVIARTGNTGELFF.

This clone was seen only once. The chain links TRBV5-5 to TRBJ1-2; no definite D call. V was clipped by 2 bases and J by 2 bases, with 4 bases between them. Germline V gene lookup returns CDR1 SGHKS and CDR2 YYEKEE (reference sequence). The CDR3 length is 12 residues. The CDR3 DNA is TGTGCCAGCAGCTTAGACAACTATGGCTACACCTTC. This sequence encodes CASSLDNYGYTF.

This CDR3 is CASSFSSYEQYF. The CDR3 DNA reads TGTGCCAGCAGCTTCAGCTCCTACGAGCAGTACTTC. The chain joins TRBV13 to TRBJ2-7; D is unresolved. V was pared by 3 bases and J by 0 bases, with 3 bases between. The CDR3 is 12 residues long. CDR1 is PRHDT and CDR2 is FYEKMQ in the germline V gene (reference sequence). The complete variable domain, with remaining parts taken from reference TRBV13 and TRBJ2-7, reads AAGVIQSPRHLIKEKRETATLKCYPIPRHDTVYWYQQGPGQDPQFLISFYEKMQSDKGSIPDRFSAQQFSDYHSELNMSSLELGDSALYFCASSFSSYEQYFGPGTRLTVT.

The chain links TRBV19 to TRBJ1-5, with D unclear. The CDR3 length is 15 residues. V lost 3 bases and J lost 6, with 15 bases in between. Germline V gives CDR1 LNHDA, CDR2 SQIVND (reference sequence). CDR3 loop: CASSILEGIGQPQHF. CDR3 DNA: TGTGCCAGTAGTATTCTTGAAGGGATCGGTCAGCCCCAGCATTTT.

CDR3 DNA: TGTGCCAGCAGCCTGACAGGGACAGCCACCCATCGAGAGACCCAGTACTTC. It is translated as CASSLTGTATHRETQYF. V usage is TRBV14 and J usage is TRBJ2-5; TRBD1 matches 7 bases. The junction had 15 bases not matched to a gene; V was cut back by 4 bases and J by 4 bases. The CDR3 runs 17 residues. CDR1 SGHDN and CDR2 FVKESK come from the germline V gene. The full variable domain, rest sourced from reference TRBV14 and TRBJ2-5, is EAGVTQFPSHSVIEKGQTVTLRCDPISGHDNLYWYRRVMGKEIKFLLHFVKESKQDESGMPNNRFLAERTGGTYSTLKVQPAELEDSGVYFCASSLTGTATHRETQYFGPGTRLLVL.

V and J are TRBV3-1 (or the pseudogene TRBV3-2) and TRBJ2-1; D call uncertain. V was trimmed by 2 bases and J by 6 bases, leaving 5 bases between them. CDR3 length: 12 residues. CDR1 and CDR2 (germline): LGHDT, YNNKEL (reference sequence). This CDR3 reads CASSQWGNEQFF. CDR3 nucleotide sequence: TGTGCCAGCAGCCAATGGGGCAATGAGCAGTTCTTC.

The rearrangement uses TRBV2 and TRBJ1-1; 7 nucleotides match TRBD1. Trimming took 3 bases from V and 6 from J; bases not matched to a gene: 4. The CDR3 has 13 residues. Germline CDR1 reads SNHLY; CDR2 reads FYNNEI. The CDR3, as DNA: TGTGCCAGCAGTGAGACAGGGCGGGCTGAAGCTTTCTTT. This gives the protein CASSETGRAEAFF.

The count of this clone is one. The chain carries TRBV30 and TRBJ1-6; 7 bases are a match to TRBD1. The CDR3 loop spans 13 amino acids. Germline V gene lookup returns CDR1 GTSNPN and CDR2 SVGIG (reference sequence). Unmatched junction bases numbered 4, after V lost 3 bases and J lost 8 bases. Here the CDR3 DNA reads TGTGCCTGGAGCGGACAGGCCCATTCACCCCTCCACTTT. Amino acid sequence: CAWSGQAHSPLHF.

The CDR3 spells CASRTSGRGYNEQYF. The CDR3 DNA reads as TGTGCCAGCCGGACTAGCGGGAGAGGGTATAACGAGCAGTACTTC. The chain has TRBV27 and TRBJ2-7; 13 nucleotides line up with TRBD2. CDR3 length equals 15 residues. Unmatched junction bases numbered 9, after V lost 8 bases and J lost 5 bases. Germline V lookup: CDR1 MNHEY, CDR2 SMNVEV (reference sequence).